The entry that follows covers one TCR beta chain sequence. Its specificity is unknown. This entry belongs to a study of T cell responses to AZD1222 COVID-19 vaccine. For the study at large: The study pooled second doses at about 4 or about 12 weeks. Whole-study findings and limits: CD4 TCRs associated with vaccination spanned spike, dominating at 160-218 and 743-854. Just a handful of people given AZD1222 tested seropositive at baseline. Clonal diversity may have been underestimated, and the donors were mostly white British, with more females than males.

V trimming: 4 bases; J trimming: 3 bases; junction bases outside the gene matches: 9. The CDR3 consists of 16 residues. Germline CDR1 is MGHRA and CDR2 is YSYEKL. Profiling relied on immunoSEQ multiplex PCR, and the TCRdb table lists in-frame clones only, not all of them. Among more than 100,000 clones listed, roughly 91% were seen once. The material was peripheral blood, obtained on day 0 of AZD1222 vaccination. This TCR was sampled from an adult in good health. V and J are TRBV4-1 and TRBJ2-5; TRBD2 agrees at 9 bases. CDR3 loop: CASSPLAGGPKETQYF. CDR3 DNA sequence: TGCGCCAGCAGCCCCCTGGCGGGGGGGCCCAAAGAGACCCAGTACTTC.